The 9 T cell receptor beta chains below come from one sample, sequenced in a study of OX40 agonist ivuxolimab in advanced cancers. The library was generated by the immunoSEQ multiplex PCR assay. TCRdb provides this immuneACCESS table in a form limited to in-frame rearrangements. Some clones are lacking; in checked studies, under half of them reflect an unresolved V gene, and why the rest are absent is not known. Present in this sample are approximately 20,000 clones, approximately 78% of which were seen just once. 24% of the sample belongs to the ten largest clones. Sequenced material: CD4+ or CD8+ T cells sorted from blood, taken in a trial of the OX40 agonist ivuxolimab. Receptor source: an adult with an advanced solid tumor such as melanoma, head and neck, liver or kidney cancer.

CDR3 coding DNA: TGTGCCAGCCGAAAGTCCGTCAAGGAGCAGTTCTTC. Protein product: CASRKSVKEQFF. The chain is built from TRBV6-5 and TRBJ2-1, with D uncertain. Germline V lookup: CDR1 MNHEY, CDR2 SVGAGI. The CDR3 has 12 amino acids. V shed 8 bases and J shed 10 bases, with 15 bases lying between them.

The V call is TRBV5-6, the J call TRBJ2-7; 8 bases agree with TRBD2. V lost 4 bases and J lost 0; bases outside the gene matches: 3. This CDR3 contains 14 residues. Looked up from germline, CDR1 is SGHDT and CDR2 is YYEEEE. CDR3 DNA sequence: TGTGCCAGCAGCACCGGGGGGGACTCCTACGAGCAGTACTTC. Translating gives CASSTGGDSYEQYF.

The chain uses TRBV6-5 and TRBJ2-4; D uncertain. V gave up 5 bases and J gave up 3 bases, with 5 bases separating them. The CDR3 is 12 residues long. The V gene's germline CDR1 is MNHEY and CDR2 SVGAGI. As DNA, the CDR3 is TGTGCCAGCAGTGGGGACAAAAACATTCAGTACTTC. The encoded protein is CASSGDKNIQYF.

V and J are TRBV5-4 and TRBJ2-5; 8 bases line up with TRBD2. V gave up 3 bases and J gave up 4 bases; unmatched junction bases: 8. The CDR3 has 15 amino acids. Germline V gives CDR1 SGHNT, CDR2 YYREEE (reference sequence). The CDR3 loop reads CASSSTPAGVETQYF. The CDR3, as DNA: TGTGCCAGCAGCTCAACCCCAGCGGGGGTAGAGACCCAGTACTTC.

The J gene is TRBJ2-7, the V gene TRBV5-4; TRBD1 or TRBD2 may be the D gene (5 bases each). Looked up from germline, CDR1 is SGHNT and CDR2 is YYREEE (reference sequence). CDR3 size: 14 residues. V was clipped by 4 bases and J by 7 bases, with 18 bases between them. In DNA form, the CDR3 reads TGTGCCAGCAGCCCGGCCCGGGACCCCAGAGAGCAGTACTTC. It yields the protein CASSPARDPREQYF.

The genes are TRBV28 and TRBJ2-2, with no clear D. Germline V gene lookup returns CDR1 MDHEN and CDR2 SYDVKM. V lost 1 base and J 5 bases, leaving 17 bases between the germline ends. The CDR3 consists of 17 residues. DNA of the CDR3: TGTGCCAGCAGTTTATACCGCTCAGTAGGACCGACCGGGGAGCTGTTTTTT. This sequence encodes CASSLYRSVGPTGELFF.

V is TRBV7-8 and J is TRBJ2-1, with 9 bases aligning to TRBD2. The germline V gene encodes CDR1 SGHVS and CDR2 FQNEAQ. This CDR3 is built from 16 residues. V was clipped by 5 bases and J by 8 bases; unmatched bases: 13. The CDR3 DNA reads TGTGCCAGCAGCCCATCGGAGCGGGGGGCCGTCGATGAGCAGTTCTTC. Protein: CASSPSERGAVDEQFF.

The chain recombines TRBV5-4 with TRBJ2-1, with 8 bases fitting TRBD2. Germline CDR1 SGHNT, CDR2 YYREEE (reference sequence). The CDR3 runs 15 residues. The V segment lost 5 bases and the J segment 3 bases; nucleotides outside the gene matches: 7. CDR3 DNA: TGTGCCAGCAGTCCAATCGGGGGGGGCTACAATGAGCAGTTCTTC. Residues: CASSPIGGGYNEQFF.

This clone was recorded once. V and J are TRBV9 and TRBJ2-1, with D hard to call. Germline V lookup: CDR1 SGDLS, CDR2 YYNGEE. V gave up 2 bases and J gave up 2 bases, with 11 bases separating them. The CDR3 consists of 15 residues. CDR3 DNA sequence: TGTGCCAGCAGCGTCATAGCTGCCCCCTACAATGAGCAGTTCTTC. As protein: CASSVIAAPYNEQFF.